These 21 T cell receptor beta chains share one sample of origin, sequenced in a study of T cell changes during pregnancy in multiple sclerosis. Here immunoSEQ multiplex PCR was the method, and the copy in TCRdb shows in-frame clones only, minus some. Of more than 35,000 clones listed, around 92% are singletons. Sequencing was performed on CD4+ T cells from peripheral blood mononuclear cells, taken in the third trimester of pregnancy. These receptors were taken from a female donor with multiple sclerosis, enrolled in a pregnancy study.

This clone was counted a single time. The chain combines TRBV30 with TRBJ2-3, with 10 bases matching TRBD2. The CDR3 sequence is 15 residues long. V lost 7 bases to trimming and J lost 2 bases; unmatched junction nucleotides: 9. Germline V gene sequence: CDR1 GTSNPN, CDR2 SVGIG (reference sequence). CDR3 nucleotides: TGTGCCTCCCCACGGACTAGCGGAAACACAGATACGCAGTATTTT. This codes for CASPRTSGNTDTQYF.

The chain carries TRBV7-9 and TRBJ2-7, with 11 bases that match TRBD2. CDR1 and CDR2 from the germline V gene are SEHNR and FQNEAQ (reference sequence). The CDR3 length is 15 residues. V shed 7 bases and J 0 bases; nucleotides not matched to a gene: 5. CDR3 loop: CASKGLAESSYEQYF. The CDR3 DNA reads as TGTGCCAGCAAGGGACTAGCGGAAAGCTCCTACGAGCAGTACTTC.

J is TRBJ1-2 and V is TRBV12-5; 8 bases are shared with TRBD1. The CDR3 runs 16 residues. Germline V gives CDR1 LGHNT, CDR2 FRNRAP. V lost 0 bases to trimming and J lost 5 bases; unmatched junction nucleotides: 8. The DNA of the CDR3 is TGTGCTAGTGGTTTGGTACTTGGCAGGGGGCGTTATGGCTACACCTTC. Protein sequence: CASGLVLGRGRYGYTF.

The genes are TRBV5-4 and TRBJ2-3; a weak D match, TRBD2 (5 bases). Trimming removed 0 bases at V and 6 bases at J, with 14 bases between. Germline values: CDR1 SGHNT, CDR2 YYREEE (reference sequence). This CDR3 has 15 amino acids. CDR3 sequence: CASSLGGGLGDTQYF. The CDR3, as DNA: TGTGCCAGCAGCTTGGGCGGCGGGTTGGGGGATACGCAGTATTTT.

Only a few counts were recorded for this clone. The chain is built from TRBV7-9 and TRBJ2-2, with D unclear. This CDR3 contains 15 residues. Trimming left V 5 bases short and J 6 bases short, with 16 bases between. Germline lookup yields CDR1 SEHNR and CDR2 FQNEAQ (reference sequence). The CDR3, as DNA: TGTGCCAGCAGCCTTTGGATCACTGGGCCCGGGGAGCTGTTTTTT. Protein: CASSLWITGPGELFF.

The chain recombines TRBV5-4 with TRBJ2-1; 13 bases align to TRBD2. Trimming took 7 bases from V and 6 from J; bases not matched to a gene: 7. The CDR3 extends over 15 amino acids. Germline V CDR1 and CDR2: SGHNT, YYREEE (reference sequence). The CDR3, as DNA: TGTGCCAGCGAAGGAGGACTAGCGGGAGTCAATGAGCAGTTCTTC. Amino acid sequence: CASEGGLAGVNEQFF.

Here the CDR3 DNA reads TGTGCCAGCAGCTTACAGCGGGTATTGAGCACAGATACGCAGTATTTT. It yields the protein CASSLQRVLSTDTQYF. The V and J genes are TRBV5-4 and TRBJ2-3; perhaps TRBD2 as D (6 bases). Trimming left V 2 bases short and J 0 bases short, with 13 bases between. Germline-derived CDR1 and CDR2 are SGHNT and YYREEE (reference sequence). CDR3 length: 16 residues.

This rearrangement joins TRBV11-1 to TRBJ2-3, with 8 bases that match TRBD1. The CDR3 contains 14 residues. Germline loops: CDR1 SGHAT, CDR2 FQDESV (reference sequence). Losses at the gene ends were 6 bases for V and 3 bases for J; bases not matched to a gene: 5. The CDR3 sequence is CASRLTGGTDTQYF. The CDR3 region has the DNA TGTGCCAGCAGGCTCACAGGGGGAACAGATACGCAGTATTTT.

The chain joins TRBV7-9 to TRBJ1-1; 11 bases are a match to TRBD1. Germline CDR1 is SEHNR and CDR2 is FQNEAQ (reference sequence). Trimming at V came to 1 base and at J to 4 bases, leaving 5 bases not matched to a gene. This CDR3 is built from 16 residues. Here the CDR3 reads CASSLGWDRGGTEAFF. CDR3 in DNA: TGTGCCAGCAGCTTAGGCTGGGACAGGGGGGGCACTGAAGCTTTCTTT.

The J gene is TRBJ1-1, the V gene TRBV6-6; D perhaps matches TRBD1 (5 bases). This CDR3 has 14 amino acids. The germline CDR1 and CDR2 sequences are MNHNY and SVGAGI (reference sequence). V shed 6 bases and J shed 2 bases, with 13 bases lying between them. CDR3 DNA sequence: TGTGCCAGCAGATCTCGCGACAGAAACACTGAAGCTTTCTTT. Its protein product is CASRSRDRNTEAFF.

The chain recombines TRBV21-1 with TRBJ2-4; no DNA check was done on the table's D call, TRBD1. TRBV21-1 is deemed a pseudogene. The CDR3 is made up of 15 amino acids. The CDR3 region is CASSNRRQAKNIQYF. In DNA, the CDR3 is TGTGCCAGCAGCAACCGTCGACAGGCCAAAAACATTCAGTACTTC.

The CDR3 DNA is TGTGCCAGCTCATTTACAGGGATTGTGAATAGCAATCAGCCCCAGCATTTT. Residues: CASSFTGIVNSNQPQHF. The rearrangement joins TRBV18 to TRBJ1-5; weak D call: TRBD1 (6 bases). Trimming cost V 5 bases and J 0 bases, with 17 bases left between them. There are 17 residues in the CDR3. The germline V gene encodes CDR1 KGHSH and CDR2 LQKENI.

The chain has TRBV4-1 and TRBJ2-3; 9 positions match TRBD2. Trimming took 8 bases from V and 2 from J; bases not matched to a gene: 11. The germline CDR1 and CDR2 sequences are MGHRA and YSYEKL. The CDR3 loop spans 16 amino acids. The CDR3: CASAPGSGRLTDTQYF. The CDR3 DNA sequence: TGCGCCAGCGCCCCGGGGAGCGGGAGGCTCACAGATACGCAGTATTTT.

The chain joins TRBV6-1 to TRBJ2-5; 12 nucleotides match TRBD2. V trimming: 4 bases; J trimming: 5 bases; junction bases outside the gene matches: 5. The CDR3 sequence is 15 residues long. Per the germline V gene, CDR1 is MNHNS and CDR2 is SASEGT. CDR3 sequence (DNA): TGTGCCAGCAGTGCTAGCGGGAGGGCCATTGAGACCCAGTACTTC. Translated, it gives CASSASGRAIETQYF.

The table lists this clone with a count of one. The chain links TRBV7-2 to TRBJ2-3, with a tentative D call TRBD2 (5 bases). CDR3 size: 14 residues. Germline V gene lookup returns CDR1 SGHTA and CDR2 FQGNSA. V was cut by 5 bases and J by 2 bases, with 11 bases left in between. The CDR3 is CASSKTRNTDTQYF. Written as DNA, the CDR3 is TGTGCCAGCAGCAAAACTAGAAACACAGATACGCAGTATTTT.

The chain has TRBV6-5 and TRBJ2-1; D is perhaps TRBD2 (5 bases). This CDR3 comprises 15 residues. The V end was cut by 0 bases, the J end by 5 bases, with 11 bases between. The germline V gene encodes CDR1 MNHEY and CDR2 SVGAGI. CDR3 region: CASSYSGGSHNEQFF. The CDR3 DNA reads TGTGCCAGCAGTTACTCAGGAGGTAGCCACAATGAGCAGTTCTTC.

The chain recombines TRBV10-1 with TRBJ2-7, with D possibly matching TRBD2 (6 bases). This CDR3 comprises 13 residues. The V gene lost 5 bases and the J gene lost 7 bases, with 15 bases spanning the gap. CDR1 and CDR2 from the germline V gene are WNHNN and SYGVQD (reference sequence). Here the CDR3 reads CASSPSREWEQYF. CDR3 nucleotides: TGCGCCAGCAGTCCGTCCCGGGAGTGGGAGCAGTACTTC.

This clone is deemed medium-sized. The V and J genes are TRBV6-1 and TRBJ2-7; maybe TRBD2 (5 bases). Germline assignment: CDR1 MNHNS and CDR2 SASEGT. V lost 2 bases and J 3 bases, leaving 14 bases between the germline ends. The length of the CDR3 is 15 residues. The CDR3, as DNA: TGTGCCAGCAGTGAAATGGTGGGAGAGGGCTACGAGCAGTACTTC. Encoded protein: CASSEMVGEGYEQYF.

The rearrangement uses TRBV7-9 and TRBJ2-3; D is unresolved. The CDR3 has 14 residues. V lost 1 base and J 2 bases, leaving 7 bases between the germline ends. Germline loops: CDR1 SEHNR, CDR2 FQNEAQ (reference sequence). The CDR3 sequence: CASSLGQNTDTQYF. The CDR3, as DNA: TGTGCCAGCAGCTTAGGTCAGAACACAGATACGCAGTATTTT.

The chain employs TRBV27 and TRBJ2-2; 9 positions agree with TRBD1. CDR3 length equals 18 residues. V shed 5 bases and J 1 base; nucleotides not matched to a gene: 11. From germline, CDR1 is MNHEY and CDR2 SMNVEV (reference sequence). The CDR3 sequence: CASSRLGTGRGNTGELFF. The CDR3, as DNA: TGTGCCAGCAGTCGCCTAGGGACAGGGAGAGGGAACACCGGGGAGCTGTTTTTT.

This chain joins TRBV29-1 and TRBJ2-7, with 10 bases aligning to TRBD2. The CDR3 has 15 amino acids. The V and J ends lost 1 base and 0 bases, in that order; junction bases with no gene match: 3. Germline V gene data show CDR1 as SQVTM and CDR2 as ANQGSEA. DNA for the CDR3: TGCAGCGTTGAAGGGGCTAGCGGGAGCTCCTACGAGCAGTACTTC. Amino acids: CSVEGASGSSYEQYF.